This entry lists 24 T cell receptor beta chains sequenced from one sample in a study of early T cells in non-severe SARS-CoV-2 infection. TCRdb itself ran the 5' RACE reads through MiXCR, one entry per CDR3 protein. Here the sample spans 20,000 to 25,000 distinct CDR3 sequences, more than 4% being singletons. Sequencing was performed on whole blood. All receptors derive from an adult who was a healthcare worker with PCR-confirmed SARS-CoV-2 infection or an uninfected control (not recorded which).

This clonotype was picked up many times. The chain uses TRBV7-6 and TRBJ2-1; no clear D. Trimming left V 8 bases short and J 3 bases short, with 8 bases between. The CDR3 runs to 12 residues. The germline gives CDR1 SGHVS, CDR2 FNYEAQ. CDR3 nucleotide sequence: TGTGCCAGCTCCCGGAGCTACAATGAGCAGTTCTTC. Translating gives CASSRSYNEQFF.

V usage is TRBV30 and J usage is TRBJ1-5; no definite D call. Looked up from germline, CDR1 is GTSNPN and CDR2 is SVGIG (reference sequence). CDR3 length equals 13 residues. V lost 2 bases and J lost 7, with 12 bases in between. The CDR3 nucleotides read TGTGCCTGGAGTCTGAAGGGAGGCCAGCCCCAGCATTTT. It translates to CAWSLKGGQPQHF.

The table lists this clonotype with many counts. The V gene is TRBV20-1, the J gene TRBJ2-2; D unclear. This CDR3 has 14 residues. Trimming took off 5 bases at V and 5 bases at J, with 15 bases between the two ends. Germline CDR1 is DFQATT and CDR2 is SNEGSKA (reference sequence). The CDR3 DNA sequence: TGCAGTGCTGAAGACCGGACGGCAACCGGGGAGCTGTTTTTT. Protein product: CSAEDRTATGELFF.

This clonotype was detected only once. This chain's CDR3 is CASSPSPGRTDTQYF. The CDR3 bases are TGTGCCAGCAGCCCCTCTCCGGGTAGAACAGATACGCAGTATTTT. This chain uses TRBV12-3 or TRBV12-4 with TRBJ2-3; no reliable D call. There are 15 residues in the CDR3. The V end was cut by 6 bases, the J end by 3 bases, with 16 bases between.

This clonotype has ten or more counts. The CDR3 coding sequence is TGTGCCAGCAGTCCTTTTAGGGCGACCACTGAAGCTTTCTTT. This codes for CASSPFRATTEAFF. V gene TRBV6-1 combines with J gene TRBJ1-1; D ambiguous. The CDR3 loop spans 14 amino acids. Trimming shortened V by 5 bases and J by 4 bases, and 14 bases separated the two germline ends. Germline lookup yields CDR1 MNHNS and CDR2 SASEGT.

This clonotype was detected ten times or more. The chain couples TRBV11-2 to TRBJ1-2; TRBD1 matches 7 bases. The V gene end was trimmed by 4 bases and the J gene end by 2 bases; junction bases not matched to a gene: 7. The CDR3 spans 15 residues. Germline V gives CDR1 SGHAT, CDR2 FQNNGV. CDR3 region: CASSSTTGPNYGYTF. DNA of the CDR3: TGTGCCAGCAGCTCCACGACAGGGCCGAACTATGGCTACACCTTC. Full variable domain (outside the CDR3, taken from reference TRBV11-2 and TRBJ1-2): EAGVAQSPRYKIIEKRQSVAFWCNPISGHATLYWYQQILGQGPKLLIQFQNNGVVDDSQLPKDRFSAERLKGVDSTLKIQPAKLEDSAVYLCASSSTTGPNYGYTFGSGTRLTVV.

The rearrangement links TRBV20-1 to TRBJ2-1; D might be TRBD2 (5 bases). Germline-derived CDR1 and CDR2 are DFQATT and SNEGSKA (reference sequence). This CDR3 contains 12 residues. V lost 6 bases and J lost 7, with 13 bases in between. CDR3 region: CSARAPGNEQFF. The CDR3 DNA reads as TGCAGTGCCCGAGCCCCGGGGAATGAGCAGTTCTTC.

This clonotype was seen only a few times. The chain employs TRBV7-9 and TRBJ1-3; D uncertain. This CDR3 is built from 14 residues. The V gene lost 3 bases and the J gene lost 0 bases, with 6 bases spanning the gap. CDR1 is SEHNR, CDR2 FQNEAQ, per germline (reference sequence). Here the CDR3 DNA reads TGTGCCAGCAGCTTCAGGCCCTCTGGAAACACCATATATTTT. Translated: CASSFRPSGNTIYF.

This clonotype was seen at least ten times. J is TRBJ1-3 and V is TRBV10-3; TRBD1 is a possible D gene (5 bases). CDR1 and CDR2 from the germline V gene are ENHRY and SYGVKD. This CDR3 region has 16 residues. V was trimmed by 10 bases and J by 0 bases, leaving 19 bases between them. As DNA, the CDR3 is TGTGCCACCTCCCTGACAGAGGTCCTCTCTGGAAACACCATATATTTT. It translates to CATSLTEVLSGNTIYF.

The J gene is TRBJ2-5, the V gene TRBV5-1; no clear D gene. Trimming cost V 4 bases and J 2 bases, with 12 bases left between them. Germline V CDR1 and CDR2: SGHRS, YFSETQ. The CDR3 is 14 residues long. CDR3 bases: TGCGCCAGCAGCCTGCGCGTGGGACAAGAGACCCAGTACTTC. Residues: CASSLRVGQETQYF.

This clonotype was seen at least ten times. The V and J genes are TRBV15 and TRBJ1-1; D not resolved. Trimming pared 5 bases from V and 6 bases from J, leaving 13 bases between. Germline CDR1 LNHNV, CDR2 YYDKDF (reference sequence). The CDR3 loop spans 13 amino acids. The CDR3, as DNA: TGTGCCACCAGCGCCCAGGTTGTCGCTGAAGCTTTCTTT. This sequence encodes CATSAQVVAEAFF.

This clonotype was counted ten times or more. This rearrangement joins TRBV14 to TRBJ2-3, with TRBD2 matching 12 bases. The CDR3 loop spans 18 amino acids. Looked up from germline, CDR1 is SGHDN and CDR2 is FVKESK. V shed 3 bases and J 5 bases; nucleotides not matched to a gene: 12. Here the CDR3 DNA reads TGTGCCAGCAGCCACGATGACTCCGGACTAGCGGGGAGAGATACGCAGTATTTT. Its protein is CASSHDDSGLAGRDTQYF.

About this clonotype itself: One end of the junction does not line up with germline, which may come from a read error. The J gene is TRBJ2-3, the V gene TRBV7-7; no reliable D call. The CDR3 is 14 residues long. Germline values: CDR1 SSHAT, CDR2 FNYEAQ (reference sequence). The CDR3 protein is CASSSRGGTDTQYF. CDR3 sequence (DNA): TGTGCTAGCAGCTCTAGAGGCGGCACAGATACGCAGTATTTT. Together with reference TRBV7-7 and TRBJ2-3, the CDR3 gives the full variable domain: GAGVSQSPRYKVTKRGQDVTLRCDPISSHATLYWYQQALGQGPEFLTYFNYEAQPDKSGLPSDRFSAERPEGSISTLTIQRTEQRDSAMYRCASSSRGGTDTQYFGPGTRLTVL.

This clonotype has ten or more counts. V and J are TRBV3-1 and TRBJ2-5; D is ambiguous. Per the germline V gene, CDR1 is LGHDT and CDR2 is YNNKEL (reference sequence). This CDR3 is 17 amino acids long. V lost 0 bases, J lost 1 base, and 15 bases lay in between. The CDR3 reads CASSQEVGFPSQETQYF. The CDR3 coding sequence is TGTGCCAGCAGCCAAGAGGTGGGCTTCCCATCCCAAGAGACCCAGTACTTC.

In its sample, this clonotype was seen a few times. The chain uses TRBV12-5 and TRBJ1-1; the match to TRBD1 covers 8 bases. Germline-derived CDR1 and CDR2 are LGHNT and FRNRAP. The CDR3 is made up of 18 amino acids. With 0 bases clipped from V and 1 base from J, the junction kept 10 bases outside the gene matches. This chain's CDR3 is CASGLVLHRQGKNTEAFF. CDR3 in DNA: TGTGCTAGTGGTTTGGTCCTACACCGACAGGGGAAGAACACTGAAGCTTTCTTT.

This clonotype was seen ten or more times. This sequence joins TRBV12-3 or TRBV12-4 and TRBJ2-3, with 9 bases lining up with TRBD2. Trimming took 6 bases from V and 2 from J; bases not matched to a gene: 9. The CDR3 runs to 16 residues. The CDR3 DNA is TGTGCCAGCAGCGTCCTCCTAGCGGGGTTCACAGATACGCAGTATTTT. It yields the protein CASSVLLAGFTDTQYF.

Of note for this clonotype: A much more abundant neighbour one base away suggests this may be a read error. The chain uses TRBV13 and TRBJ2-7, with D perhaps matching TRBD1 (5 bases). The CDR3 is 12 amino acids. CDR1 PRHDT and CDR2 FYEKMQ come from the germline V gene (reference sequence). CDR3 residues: CASSFQGYGQYF. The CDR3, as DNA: TGTGCCAGCAGCTTCCAGGGCTACGGGCAGTACTTC.

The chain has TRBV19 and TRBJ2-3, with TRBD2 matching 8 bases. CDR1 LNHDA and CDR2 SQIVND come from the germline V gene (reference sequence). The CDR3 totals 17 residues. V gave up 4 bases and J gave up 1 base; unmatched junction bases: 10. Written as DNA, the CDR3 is TGTGCCAGTAGTAGACTAACGGCGGGGGGCCGCACAGATACGCAGTATTTT. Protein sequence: CASSRLTAGGRTDTQYF.

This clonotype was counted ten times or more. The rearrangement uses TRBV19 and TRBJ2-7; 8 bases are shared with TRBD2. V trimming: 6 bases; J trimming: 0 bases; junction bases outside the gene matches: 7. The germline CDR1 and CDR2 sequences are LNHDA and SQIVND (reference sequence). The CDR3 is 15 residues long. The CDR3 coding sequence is TGTGCCAGTAGCTTGACTAGCGTGGACTCCTACGAGCAGTACTTC. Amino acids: CASSLTSVDSYEQYF. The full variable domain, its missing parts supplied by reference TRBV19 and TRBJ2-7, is DGGITQSPKYLFRKEGQNVTLSCEQNLNHDAMYWYRQDPGQGLRLIYYSQIVNDFQKGDIAEGYSVSREKKESFPLTVTSAQKNPTAFYLCASSLTSVDSYEQYFGPGTRLTVT.

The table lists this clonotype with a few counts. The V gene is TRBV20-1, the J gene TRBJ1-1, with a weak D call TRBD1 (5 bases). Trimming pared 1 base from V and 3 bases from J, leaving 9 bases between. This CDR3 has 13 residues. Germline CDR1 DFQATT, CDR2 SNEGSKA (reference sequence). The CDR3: CSARGGKDTEAFF. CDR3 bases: TGCAGTGCTAGAGGGGGCAAGGACACTGAAGCTTTCTTT.

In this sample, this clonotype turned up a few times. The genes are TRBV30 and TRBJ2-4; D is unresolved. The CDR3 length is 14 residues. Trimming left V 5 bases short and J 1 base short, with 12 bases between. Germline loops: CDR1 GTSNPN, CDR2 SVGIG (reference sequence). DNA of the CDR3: TGTGCCTGGGGATCGGGTTGGGCCAAAAACATTCAGTACTTC. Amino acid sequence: CAWGSGWAKNIQYF.

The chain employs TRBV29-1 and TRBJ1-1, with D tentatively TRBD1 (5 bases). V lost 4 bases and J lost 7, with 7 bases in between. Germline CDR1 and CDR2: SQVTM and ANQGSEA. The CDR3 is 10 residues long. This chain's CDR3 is CSVGQLEAFF. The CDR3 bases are TGCAGCGTTGGACAGCTTGAAGCTTTCTTT.

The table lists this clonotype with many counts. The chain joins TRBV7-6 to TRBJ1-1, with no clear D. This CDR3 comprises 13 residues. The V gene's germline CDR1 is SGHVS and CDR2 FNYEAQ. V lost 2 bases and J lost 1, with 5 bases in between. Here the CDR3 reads CASSLSENTEAFF. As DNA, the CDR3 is TGTGCCAGCAGCTTATCCGAGAACACTGAAGCTTTCTTT.

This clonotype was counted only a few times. The CDR3 DNA reads TGTGCCAGCAGTCCTGGGATAGGCGGGACCTTCTATGGCTACACCTTC. Translating gives CASSPGIGGTFYGYTF. The chain recombines TRBV27 with TRBJ1-2; perhaps TRBD1 as D (5 bases). The germline V and J ends were trimmed by 5 bases and 4 bases, with 20 bases remaining between them. This CDR3 contains 16 residues. The germline CDR1 and CDR2 sequences are MNHEY and SMNVEV (reference sequence).